The present T cell receptor beta chain was sequenced within a study of blood T cell repertoires in COVID-19 (dated by TCRdb to about 2020). Regarding the study in general: Samples covering the acute and convalescent phases of COVID-19 were provided by collaborators in the United States, Italy and Spain. Sample metadata almost always included a de-identified subject ID, COVID-19 status, age in years and sex. Samples were obtained from the ongoing ImmuneRACE study (first 160 participants) and from over 1,000 subjects provided by 6 global collaborators. Deeply sampled blood TCRbeta repertoires from subjects exposed to, actively infected with, or recovered from COVID-19 were included in the dataset. The repertoires were released in a freely available public database intended as a resource for research on the immune response to SARS-CoV-2. HLA class I and class II types, where available, came from metadata supplied by the sample provider rather than from assay-based typing. The prospective study material was composed of cDNA or gDNA derived from T cells, B-cell-depleted T cells, or PBMCs.

Participants in the prospective study were aged 18 to 89 years, lived in 24 United States geographic areas, and enrolled through a virtual design. Cohort assignment in the prospective study relied on participant-reported clinical history from a screening survey and a study questionnaire. Exposed participants had been in contact with someone with a PCR-confirmed or clinician-diagnosed COVID-19 case within 2 weeks of study entry. Mobile phlebotomists in the prospective study collected whole blood, serum and a nasopharyngeal or oropharyngeal swab from every participant. Participants in the prospective study had the option to provide additional blood draws and questionnaires over a 2-month period. Before DNA extraction, prospective study blood samples were shipped either frozen or at room temperature. TCRbeta CDR3 regions were amplified from genomic DNA by means of the immunoSEQ Assay, a bias-controlled multiplex PCR. From the authors' description of their analysis: The number of nucleated cells in each sample was estimated from the amplification of reference gene primers within the assay. To quantify the absolute abundance of each unique TCRbeta CDR3 rearrangement, sequence reads were collapsed and filtered. For each sample, productive Simpson clonality was calculated by taking the square root of Simpson's diversity index across productive rearrangements. TCRdb retrieved this table from immuneACCESS and kept in-frame rearrangements only. Not all clones are present; in checked studies, unresolved V genes account for under half, and no reason is known for the remainder. V and J calls and clone size follow that table, whereas D and trimming were derived from the DNA. The sample table contains 230,000 or so clones; only one count was recorded for around 84% of them. The ten largest account for about 6.9% of the sample.

What the research found in general, with its limitations: The quantity of clinical and demographic metadata differed by source and by participant and was supplied without curation.

Comment on this clone: The specificity of this receptor is unknown. No much larger clone exists at a distance of one base, and base qualities are not known.

CDR1 MNHNS and CDR2 SASEGT were looked up in the germline V gene. Unmatched junction bases come to 8, with V trimmed by 3 bases and J by 4 bases. The CDR3 sequence holds 15 residues, the cysteine and phenylalanine included. The kept DNA is CDR3 alone, 45 bases in frame from the first base. The rearrangement joined TRBV6-1 to TRBJ1-2; 7 bases in the middle match TRBD1. The clonotype originates from a woman aged 45-60 years who had been exposed to COVID-19. The sequenced sample was PBMCs or T cells enriched from blood (not recorded which). The sequence in DNA is TGTGCCAGCAGTGATGGCCCGGGACAGTCCTATGGCTACACCTTC. This codes for CASSDGPGQSYGYTF.